This TCR beta chain was observed in a study of radiotherapy plus CTLA-4 blockade in lung cancer. The study's findings and limits: TCR clones from tumors expanded in blood after radiotherapy plus ipilimumab. Alongside interferon-beta, early blood T cell clone dynamics were reportedly the best predictor of response.

Trimming removed 2 bases at V and 6 bases at J, with 12 bases between. There are 14 residues in the CDR3. CDR1 is SGHTA and CDR2 is FQGNSA in the germline V gene. Assay used: immunoSEQ multiplex PCR; TCRdb lists only in-frame clones, some missing. Among under 50,000 clones listed, nearly 80% were seen once. As for this clone: Its antigen is still unknown.

Chemo-refractory metastatic non-small-cell lung cancer patients received focal radiation with ipilimumab CTLA-4 blockade. The sequencing used peripheral blood, collected from a patient treated with radiotherapy plus ipilimumab. This receptor was identified in a human donor with non-small cell lung cancer that progressed on radiotherapy plus ipilimumab. This chain connects TRBV7-2 to TRBJ2-3; D is possibly TRBD1 (5 bases). The CDR3: CASSLSGMRDTQYF. The CDR3 DNA reads as TGTGCCAGCAGCTTATCAGGGATGCGGGATACGCAGTATTTT.